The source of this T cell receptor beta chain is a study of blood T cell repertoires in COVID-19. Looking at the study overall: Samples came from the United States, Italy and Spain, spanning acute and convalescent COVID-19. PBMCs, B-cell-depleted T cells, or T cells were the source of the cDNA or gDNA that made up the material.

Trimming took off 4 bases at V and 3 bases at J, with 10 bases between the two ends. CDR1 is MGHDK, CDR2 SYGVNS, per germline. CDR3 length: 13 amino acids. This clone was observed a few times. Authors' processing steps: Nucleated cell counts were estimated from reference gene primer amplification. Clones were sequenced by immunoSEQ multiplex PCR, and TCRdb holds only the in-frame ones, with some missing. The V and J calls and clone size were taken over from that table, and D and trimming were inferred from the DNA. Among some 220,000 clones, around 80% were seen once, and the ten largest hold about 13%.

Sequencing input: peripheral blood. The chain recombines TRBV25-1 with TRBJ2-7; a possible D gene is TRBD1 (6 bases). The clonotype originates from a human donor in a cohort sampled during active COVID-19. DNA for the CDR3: TGTGCCAGCAGTGCCGGGACATTCTACGAGCAGTACTTC. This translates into CASSAGTFYEQYF.